The 2 T cell receptor beta chains below were found in one sample sequenced in a study of cytomegalovirus exposure and HLA in healthy donors. The PCR contained 60 Vbeta and 13 Jbeta primers. Clones were sequenced by immunoSEQ multiplex PCR, and TCRdb holds only the in-frame ones, with some missing. This sample carries some 190,000 clones, 75% to 90% of them seen once, and the ten largest clones take 0.95% to 1.5%. Material: PBMCs. These receptors all stem from a boy aged 2 to 9 in good health and CMV-seronegative.

The rearrangement links TRBV27 to TRBJ2-1, with 13 bases lining up with TRBD2. Germline-derived CDR1 and CDR2 are MNHEY and SMNVEV (reference sequence). The CDR3 runs to 15 residues. V shed 6 bases, J shed 6 bases, and the junction held 5 bases outside the gene matches. CDR3 sequence (DNA): TGTGCCAGCAGCCGGACTAGCGGGAGCGCCAATGAGCAGTTCTTC. Protein product: CASSRTSGSANEQFF.

The chain carries TRBV5-6 and TRBJ2-5, with 8 nucleotides matching TRBD2. With V trimmed by 3 bases and J by 7 bases, 11 bases remained unmatched. From germline, CDR1 is SGHDT and CDR2 YYEEEE. The CDR3 consists of 15 residues. The CDR3 DNA follows: TGTGCCAGCAGCTCTGACGGGACTAGTGGCGGGACCCAGTACTTC. Its translation: CASSSDGTSGGTQYF.